The 11 T cell receptor beta chains given below trace back to one sample, sequenced in a study of preoperative IRX-2 immunotherapy in early breast cancer. TCRdb's table, derived via immunoSEQ multiplex PCR, lists solely in-frame clones and lacks some. Here the sample spans roughly 57,000 clones, 94% being singletons. Sample treatment: preoperative locoregional IRX-2 cytokine immunotherapy. The sample was collected from a patient treated with IRX-2 immunotherapy. Receptors were obtained from a human donor with breast cancer.

In its sample, this clone was seen once. V and J are TRBV19 and TRBJ1-6; D gene unclear. The V end was cut by 5 bases, the J end by 6 bases, with 11 bases between. The CDR3 covers 14 residues. Germline CDR1 LNHDA, CDR2 SQIVND (reference sequence). CDR3 residues: CASSPQTGNSPLHF. CDR3 nucleotides: TGTGCCAGTAGTCCCCAAACGGGTAATTCACCCCTCCACTTT.

This chain links TRBV29-1 with TRBJ2-1; 11 nucleotides agree with TRBD2. Germline CDR1 SQVTM, CDR2 ANQGSEA. The length of the CDR3 is 12 residues. The CDR3 nucleotides read TGCACCACGGGACTAGCGGACAATGAGCAGTTCTTC. This gives the protein CTTGLADNEQFF.

This clone was recorded once. The CDR3 DNA follows: TGTGCCAGCAGCCGAACACTAGCCCGCAATGAGCAGTTCTTC. It codes for CASSRTLARNEQFF. The chain is built from TRBV6-5 and TRBJ2-1, with a weak D call TRBD2 (6 bases). V was trimmed by 6 bases and J by 6 bases, leaving 15 bases between them. Germline CDR1 and CDR2: MNHEY and SVGAGI. The length of the CDR3 is 14 residues.

This clone was detected only once. The junction and the germline gene differ at one end; a read error may be behind it. The J gene is TRBJ2-3, the V gene TRBV2; no definite D call. The CDR3 length is 13 residues. Per the germline V gene, CDR1 is SNHLY and CDR2 is FYNNEI. As DNA, the CDR3 is TGTGCCAGCAGGCGAAGCTTCACAAATACGCAGTATTTT. Its protein is CASRRSFTNTQYF.

V and J are TRBV10-3 and TRBJ2-1; D is perhaps TRBD1 or TRBD2 (6 bases each). There are 14 residues in the CDR3. V shed 4 bases and J shed 2 bases, with 9 bases lying between them. Germline V lookup: CDR1 ENHRY, CDR2 SYGVKD. CDR3 region: CAISVRGAYNEQFF. CDR3 bases: TGTGCCATCAGTGTAAGGGGGGCCTACAATGAGCAGTTCTTC.

The chain carries TRBV7-3 and TRBJ2-3; D ambiguous. Germline CDR1 and CDR2: SGHTA and FQGTGA. The CDR3 extends over 14 amino acids. The ends were cut back, 3 bases at V and 5 bases at J, with 12 bases in the middle. This CDR3 reads CASSFLGIEDTQYF. CDR3 nucleotides: TGTGCCAGCAGCTTTTTAGGTATCGAAGATACGCAGTATTTT. The complete variable domain, with remaining parts taken from reference TRBV7-3 and TRBJ2-3, reads GAGVSQTPSNKVTEKGKYVELRCDPISGHTALYWYRQSLGQGPEFLIYFQGTGAADDSGLPNDRFFAVRPEGSVSTLKIQRTERGDSAVYLCASSFLGIEDTQYFGPGTRLTVL.

The V and J genes are TRBV4-3 and TRBJ2-5; TRBD2 aligns across 8 bases. The CDR3 is 16 amino acids. The V and J ends lost 0 bases and 4 bases, in that order; junction bases with no gene match: 7. The V gene's germline CDR1 is LGHNA and CDR2 YSLEER. CDR3 bases: TGCGCCAGCAGCCAAGAGGGGCGGGGGGTTGCAGAGACCCAGTACTTC. This encodes CASSQEGRGVAETQYF.

As to this clone: The same CDR3 can be traced to other DNA sequences in this sample. This sequence joins TRBV19 and TRBJ1-1, with unresolved D. CDR1 and CDR2 (germline): LNHDA, SQIVND (reference sequence). Trimming removed 5 bases at V and 3 bases at J, with 10 bases between. The CDR3 covers 13 residues. This CDR3 is CASSLSRDTEAFF. Here the CDR3 DNA reads TGTGCCAGTAGTTTAAGTAGGGACACTGAAGCTTTCTTT.

The chain joins TRBV5-5 to TRBJ2-4; TRBD1 might be the D (7 bases). Per germline, CDR1 SGHKS and CDR2 YYEKEE (reference sequence). CDR3 size: 15 residues. V was shortened by 6 bases and J by 5 bases, with 18 bases between the two germline ends. For the CDR3, the DNA is TGTGCCAGCACAACCGCGACAGGGAGGCAAAACATTCAGTACTTC. The encoded protein is CASTTATGRQNIQYF.

V gene TRBV4-1 combines with J gene TRBJ2-3, with 13 bases matching TRBD2. In germline, CDR1 is MGHRA, CDR2 YSYEKL. The trim removed 3 bases at V and 0 bases at J, leaving 0 bases unmatched. This CDR3 has 16 residues. The DNA for the CDR3 is TGCGCCAGCAGCCAGGGACTAGCGGGAAGCACAGATACGCAGTATTTT. As protein: CASSQGLAGSTDTQYF.

This sequence joins TRBV29-1 and TRBJ1-2; a weak D match, TRBD1 (6 bases). V was clipped by 5 bases and J by 7 bases, with 17 bases between them. The germline CDR1 and CDR2 sequences are SQVTM and ANQGSEA. The CDR3 loop spans 13 amino acids. The CDR3 DNA is TGCAGCGTTCGCCCGCCCGGCAGGGGTGGCTACACCTTC. It is translated as CSVRPPGRGGYTF.